Only a few counts were recorded for the clone carrying this T cell receptor beta chain. Its target is not known. The source of the sample is a study of CD8 T cells in ankylosing spondylitis. General observations from the study: Disease-linked clones were CD8+ and relatively rare in peripheral blood. A TCR beta motif of under 10 highly homologous variants seemed to mark ankylosing spondylitis blood. Within matched ankylosing spondylitis synovial fluid, disease-linked clones were reportedly significantly enriched.

Using quantitative 5'-RACE with molecular barcodes, the authors made TCR beta libraries. TCRdb ran MiXCR on the 5' RACE reads and lists one entry per CDR3 protein. Of fewer than 400,000 distinct CDR3 sequences listed, roughly 8% are singletons. The CDR3 contains 14 residues. Germline CDR1 reads MDHEN; CDR2 reads SYDVKM. V was shortened by 6 bases and J by 1 base, with 7 bases between the two germline ends. The sequencing sample was made of blood, either unsorted or a sorted T cell fraction (not recorded which). This clonotype was sampled from a male donor with ankylosing spondylitis. The rearrangement links TRBV28 to TRBJ2-6; D remains unclear. In nucleotides, the CDR3 is TGTGCCAGCAGCCCTACTTCTGGGGCCAACGTCCTGACTTTC. It specifies CASSPTSGANVLTF. The whole variable domain, remainder taken from reference TRBV28 and TRBJ2-6, is DVKVTQSSRYLVKRTGEKVFLECVQDMDHENMFWYRQDPGLGLRLIYFSYDVKMKEKGDIPEGYSVSREKKERFSLILESASTNQTSMYLCASSPTSGANVLTFGAGSRLTVL.